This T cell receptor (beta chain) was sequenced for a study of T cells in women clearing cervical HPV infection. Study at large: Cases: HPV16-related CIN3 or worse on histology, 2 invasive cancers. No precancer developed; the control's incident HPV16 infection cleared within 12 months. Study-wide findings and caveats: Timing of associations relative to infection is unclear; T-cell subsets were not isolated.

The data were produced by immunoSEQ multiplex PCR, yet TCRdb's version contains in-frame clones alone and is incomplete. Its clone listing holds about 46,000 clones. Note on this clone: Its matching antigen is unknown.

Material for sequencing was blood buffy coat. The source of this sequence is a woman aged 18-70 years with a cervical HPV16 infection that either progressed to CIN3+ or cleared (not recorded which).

This CDR3 reads CASSHGTSGSYEQYF. The DNA read from the CDR3 is TGTGCCAGCAGCCACGGGACTAGCGGTTCCTACGAG. This sequence joins TRBV11-2 and TRBJ2-7; 11 bases match TRBD2. The CDR3 end falls 3 residues outside the read, so it is completed with the germline J gene. Trimming removed 5 bases from V and 1 base from J; junction bases left unmatched: 4. CDR1 is SGHAT, CDR2 FQNNGV, per germline. This CDR3 spans 15 amino acids.